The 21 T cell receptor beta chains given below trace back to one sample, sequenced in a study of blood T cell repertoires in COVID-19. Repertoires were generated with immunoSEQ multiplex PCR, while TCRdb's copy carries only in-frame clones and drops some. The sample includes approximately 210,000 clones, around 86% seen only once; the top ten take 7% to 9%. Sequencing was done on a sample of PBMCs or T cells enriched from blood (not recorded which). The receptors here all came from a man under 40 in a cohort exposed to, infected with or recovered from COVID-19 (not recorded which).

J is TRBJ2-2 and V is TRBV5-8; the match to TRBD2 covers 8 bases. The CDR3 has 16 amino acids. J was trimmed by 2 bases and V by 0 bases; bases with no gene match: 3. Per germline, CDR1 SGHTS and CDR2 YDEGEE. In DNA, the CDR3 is TGTGCCAGCAGCTTGGGAGCGGGAGTAAACACCGGGGAGCTGTTTTTT. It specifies CASSLGAGVNTGELFF.

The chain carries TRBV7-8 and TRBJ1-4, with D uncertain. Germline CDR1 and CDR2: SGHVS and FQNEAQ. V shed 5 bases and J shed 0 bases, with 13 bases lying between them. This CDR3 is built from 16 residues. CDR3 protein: CASSPRREATNEKLFF. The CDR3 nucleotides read TGTGCCAGCAGCCCCCGAAGGGAGGCAACTAATGAAAAACTGTTTTTT. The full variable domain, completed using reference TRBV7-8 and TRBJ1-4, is GAGVSQSPRYKVAKRGQDVALRCDPISGHVSLFWYQQALGQGPEFLTYFQNEAQLDKSGLPSDRFFAERPEGSVSTLKIQRTQQEDSAVYLCASSPRREATNEKLFFGSGTQLSVL.

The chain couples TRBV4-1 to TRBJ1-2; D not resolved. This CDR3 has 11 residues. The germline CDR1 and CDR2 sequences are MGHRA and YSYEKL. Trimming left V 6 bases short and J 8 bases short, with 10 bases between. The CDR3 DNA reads TGCGCCAGCAGTGAAGCATGGGGCTACACCTTC. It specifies CASSEAWGYTF.

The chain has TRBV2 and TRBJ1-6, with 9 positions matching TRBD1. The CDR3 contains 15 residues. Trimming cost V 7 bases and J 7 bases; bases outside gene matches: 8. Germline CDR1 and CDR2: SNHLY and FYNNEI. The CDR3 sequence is CASTQGTGSNSPLHF. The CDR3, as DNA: TGTGCCAGCACCCAAGGGACAGGGTCAAATTCACCCCTCCACTTT.

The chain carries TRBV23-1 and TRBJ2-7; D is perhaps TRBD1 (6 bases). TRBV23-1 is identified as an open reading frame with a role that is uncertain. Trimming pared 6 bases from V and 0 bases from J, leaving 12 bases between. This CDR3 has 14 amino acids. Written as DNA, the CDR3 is TGCGCCAGCAGCCCCAGGGGACGCTCCTACGAGCAGTACTTC. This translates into CASSPRGRSYEQYF.

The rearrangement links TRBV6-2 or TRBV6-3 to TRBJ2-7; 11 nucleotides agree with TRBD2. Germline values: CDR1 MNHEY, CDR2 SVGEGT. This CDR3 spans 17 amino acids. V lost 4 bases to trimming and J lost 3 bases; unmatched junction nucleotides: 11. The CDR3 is CASSSLLAGGPLYEQYF. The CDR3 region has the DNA TGTGCCAGCAGTTCGCTATTAGCGGGAGGGCCTCTCTACGAGCAGTACTTC.

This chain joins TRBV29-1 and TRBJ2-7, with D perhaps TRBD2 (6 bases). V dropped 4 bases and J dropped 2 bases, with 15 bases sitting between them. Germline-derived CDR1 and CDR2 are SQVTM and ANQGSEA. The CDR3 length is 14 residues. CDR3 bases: TGCAGCGTTGTAGGGACTCAATTGGCCTACGAGCAGTACTTC. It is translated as CSVVGTQLAYEQYF.

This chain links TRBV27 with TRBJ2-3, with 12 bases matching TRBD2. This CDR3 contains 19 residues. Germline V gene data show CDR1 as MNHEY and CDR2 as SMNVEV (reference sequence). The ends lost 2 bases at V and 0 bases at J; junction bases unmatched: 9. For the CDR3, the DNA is TGTGCCAGCAGTTTACGCCCCCCTGGACTAGCGGGAAGCACAGATACGCAGTATTTT. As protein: CASSLRPPGLAGSTDTQYF.

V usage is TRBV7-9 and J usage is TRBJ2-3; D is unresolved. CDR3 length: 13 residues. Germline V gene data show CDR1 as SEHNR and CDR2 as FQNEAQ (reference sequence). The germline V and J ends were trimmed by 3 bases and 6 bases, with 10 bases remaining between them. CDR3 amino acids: CASSFRKEDTQYF. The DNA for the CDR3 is TGTGCCAGCAGCTTTAGGAAGGAGGATACGCAGTATTTT.

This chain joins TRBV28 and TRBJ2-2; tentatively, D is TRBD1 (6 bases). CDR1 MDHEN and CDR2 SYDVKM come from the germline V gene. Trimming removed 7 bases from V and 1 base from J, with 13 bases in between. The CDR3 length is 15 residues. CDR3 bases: TGTGCCAGCATCGACAGGCCTATGAACACCGGGGAGCTGTTTTTT. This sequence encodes CASIDRPMNTGELFF.

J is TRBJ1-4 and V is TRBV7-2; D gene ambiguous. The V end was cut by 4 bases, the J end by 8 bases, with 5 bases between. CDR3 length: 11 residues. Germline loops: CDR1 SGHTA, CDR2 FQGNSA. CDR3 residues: CASSSLEKLFF. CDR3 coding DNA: TGTGCCAGCAGCTCACTGGAAAAACTGTTTTTT.

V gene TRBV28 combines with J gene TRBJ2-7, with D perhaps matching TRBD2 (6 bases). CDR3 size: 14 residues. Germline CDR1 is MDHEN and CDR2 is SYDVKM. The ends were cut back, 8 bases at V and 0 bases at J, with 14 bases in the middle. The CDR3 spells CASLGTPSSYEQYF. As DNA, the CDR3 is TGTGCCAGCCTTGGGACTCCGAGCTCCTACGAGCAGTACTTC.

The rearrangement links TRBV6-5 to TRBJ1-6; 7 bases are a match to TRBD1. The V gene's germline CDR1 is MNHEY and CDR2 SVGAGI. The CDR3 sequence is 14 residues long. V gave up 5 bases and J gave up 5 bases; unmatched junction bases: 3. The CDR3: CASSIGTDNSPLHF. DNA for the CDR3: TGTGCCAGCAGTATCGGGACAGATAATTCACCCCTCCACTTT.

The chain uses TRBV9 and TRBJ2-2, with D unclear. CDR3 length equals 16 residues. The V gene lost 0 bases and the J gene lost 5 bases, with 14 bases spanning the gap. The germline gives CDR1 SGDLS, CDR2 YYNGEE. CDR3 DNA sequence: TGTGCCAGCAGCGTAGGCGGTAACATTGGTACCGGGGAGCTGTTTTTT. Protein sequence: CASSVGGNIGTGELFF.

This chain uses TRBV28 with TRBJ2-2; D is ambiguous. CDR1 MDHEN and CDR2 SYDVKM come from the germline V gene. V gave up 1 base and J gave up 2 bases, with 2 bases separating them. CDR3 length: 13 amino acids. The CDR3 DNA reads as TGTGCCAGCAGTTTATCTAACACCGGGGAGCTGTTTTTT. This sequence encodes CASSLSNTGELFF.

The chain's CDR3 is CASAGSTWYNEQFF. The CDR3 coding sequence is TGTGCCAGTGCGGGGAGTACGTGGTACAATGAGCAGTTCTTC. The chain joins TRBV19 to TRBJ2-1; weak D call: TRBD2 (6 bases). Germline values: CDR1 LNHDA, CDR2 SQIVND (reference sequence). V dropped 8 bases and J dropped 4 bases, with 15 bases sitting between them. The CDR3 length is 14 residues.

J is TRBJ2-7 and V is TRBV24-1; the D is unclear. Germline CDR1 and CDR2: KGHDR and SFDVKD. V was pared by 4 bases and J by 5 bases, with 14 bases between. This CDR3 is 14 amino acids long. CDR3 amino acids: CATSDPNYLNEQYF. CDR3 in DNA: TGTGCCACCAGTGACCCCAACTATCTCAACGAGCAGTACTTC.

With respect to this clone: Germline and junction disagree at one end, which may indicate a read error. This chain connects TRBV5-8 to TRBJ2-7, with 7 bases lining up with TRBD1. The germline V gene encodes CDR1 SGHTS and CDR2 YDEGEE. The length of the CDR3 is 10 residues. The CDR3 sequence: CASAPPRTGF. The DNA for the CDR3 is TGTGCCAGCGCCCCTCCGAGGACAGGCTTC.

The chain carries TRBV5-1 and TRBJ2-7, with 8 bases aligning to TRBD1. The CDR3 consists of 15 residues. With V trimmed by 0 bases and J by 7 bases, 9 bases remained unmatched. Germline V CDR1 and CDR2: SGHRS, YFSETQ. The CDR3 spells CASSLGGQGAREQYF. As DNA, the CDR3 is TGCGCCAGCAGCTTGGGAGGGCAGGGGGCGAGGGAGCAGTACTTC.

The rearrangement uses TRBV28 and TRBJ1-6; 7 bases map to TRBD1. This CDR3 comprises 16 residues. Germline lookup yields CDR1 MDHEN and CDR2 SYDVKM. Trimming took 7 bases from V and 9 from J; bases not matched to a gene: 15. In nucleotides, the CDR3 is TGTGCCAGCATTAAAACCGGGACAGAGAGAATTTCACCCCTCCACTTT. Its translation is CASIKTGTERISPLHF.

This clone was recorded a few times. CDR3 residues: CASSFWEGGNEQFF. In nucleotides, the CDR3 is TGCGCCAGCAGCTTCTGGGAGGGAGGCAATGAGCAGTTCTTC. V is TRBV5-1 and J is TRBJ2-1; TRBD2 matches 7 bases. Germline V gene lookup returns CDR1 SGHRS and CDR2 YFSETQ. V was clipped by 2 bases and J by 6 bases; unmatched bases: 5. The length of the CDR3 is 14 residues.